The 15 T cell receptor beta chains in this list originate from one sample, sequenced in a study of cytomegalovirus exposure and HLA in healthy donors. Sequenced by immunoSEQ multiplex PCR; TCRdb stores in-frame clones only, minus some. The data contain about 120,000 clones, 86% of them singletons. The material sequenced was PBMCs. These receptors came from a man aged 18-30 years in good health and CMV-seronegative.

V gene TRBV5-6 combines with J gene TRBJ2-2, with 9 bases matching TRBD1. Germline lookup yields CDR1 SGHDT and CDR2 YYEEEE. The CDR3 sequence is 15 residues long. V gave up 0 bases and J gave up 5 bases; unmatched junction bases: 2. The CDR3 sequence: CASSLVDRGTGELFF. CDR3 bases: TGTGCCAGCAGCTTGGTGGACAGGGGAACCGGGGAGCTGTTTTTT.

The chain carries TRBV7-8 and TRBJ1-1; perhaps TRBD1 as D (6 bases). Between the trimmed V and J ends, which lost 1 base and 0 bases, there was a span of 9 bases. The CDR3 consists of 15 residues. The germline V gene encodes CDR1 SGHVS and CDR2 FQNEAQ. The DNA for the CDR3 is TGTGCCAGCAGCTTAGGTCAGGGGATGAACACTGAAGCTTTCTTT. It specifies CASSLGQGMNTEAFF.

This chain joins TRBV5-4 and TRBJ2-5; 7 bases match TRBD2. CDR3 length equals 14 residues. The trim removed 9 bases at V and 5 bases at J, leaving 13 bases unmatched. Germline CDR1 reads SGHNT; CDR2 reads YYREEE (reference sequence). The CDR3 spells CATSTGGARETQYF. In DNA form, the CDR3 reads TGTGCCACCTCCACGGGGGGTGCCCGGGAGACCCAGTACTTC.

The chain combines TRBV18 with TRBJ2-6; 7 positions match TRBD1. CDR3 length: 18 amino acids. With V trimmed by 6 bases and J by 0 bases, 11 bases remained unmatched. Germline CDR1 is KGHSH and CDR2 is LQKENI. This chain's CDR3 is CASSPWQGEPSGANVLTF. The CDR3 bases are TGTGCCAGCTCCCCGTGGCAGGGGGAGCCCTCTGGGGCCAACGTCCTGACTTTC.

V usage is TRBV5-1 and J usage is TRBJ2-1; no reliable D call. Trimming cost V 0 bases and J 2 bases, with 6 bases left between them. Germline V lookup: CDR1 SGHRS, CDR2 YFSETQ. CDR3 size: 14 residues. DNA for the CDR3: TGCGCCAGCAGCTTGGCCAGTACCTACAATGAGCAGTTCTTC. Translation: CASSLASTYNEQFF.

This chain joins TRBV6-6 and TRBJ2-2; D is possibly TRBD2 (6 bases). The CDR3 consists of 12 residues. The V gene lost 6 bases and the J gene lost 15 bases, with 17 bases spanning the gap. The V gene's germline CDR1 is MNHNY and CDR2 SVGAGI (reference sequence). As DNA, the CDR3 is TGTGCCAGCAGAAACCTGGGCCGGAGGGTGTTTTTT. It specifies CASRNLGRRVFF.

This clone appeared a single time. The chain employs TRBV25-1 and TRBJ2-7; D is perhaps TRBD1 (5 bases). From germline, CDR1 is MGHDK and CDR2 SYGVNS. V was trimmed by 3 bases and J by 6 bases, leaving 15 bases between them. CDR3 length equals 14 residues. The CDR3 sequence: CASSDRVRFGEQYF. In nucleotides, the CDR3 is TGTGCCAGCAGTGACAGGGTGCGTTTCGGCGAGCAGTACTTC.

The chain links TRBV19 to TRBJ1-1, with 8 bases matching TRBD1. J lost 4 bases, V lost 5 bases, and 3 bases had no gene match. From germline, CDR1 is LNHDA and CDR2 SQIVND (reference sequence). CDR3 length: 13 residues. DNA for the CDR3: TGTGCCAGTAGTCAGGGGGCGGGCACTGAAGCTTTCTTT. Translating gives CASSQGAGTEAFF.

The V call is TRBV6-5, the J call TRBJ1-1, with D possibly matching TRBD1 (5 bases). The CDR3 length is 14 residues. CDR1 is MNHEY, CDR2 SVGAGI, per germline. Trimming cost V 7 bases and J 1 base, with 13 bases left between them. For the CDR3, the DNA is TGTGCCAGCACCAAAGCCGGGGGGAACACTGAAGCTTTCTTT. The encoded protein is CASTKAGGNTEAFF.

The V and J genes are TRBV7-9 and TRBJ2-5; tentative D call: TRBD2 (6 bases). CDR1 and CDR2 (germline): SEHNR, FQNEAQ (reference sequence). Trimming left V 1 base short and J 7 bases short, with 10 bases between. This CDR3 region has 13 residues. CDR3 in DNA: TGTGCCAGCAGCTTAGAACTAGCTGGGACCCAGTACTTC. Protein product: CASSLELAGTQYF.

V usage is TRBV14 and J usage is TRBJ2-7; D not resolved. V lost 5 bases, J lost 6 bases, and 14 bases lay in between. CDR1 and CDR2 from the germline V gene are SGHDN and FVKESK. This CDR3 has 13 amino acids. CDR3 loop: CASSDTLLVEQYF. For the CDR3, the DNA is TGTGCCAGCAGCGACACCCTACTTGTCGAGCAGTACTTC.

The rearrangement uses TRBV5-1 and TRBJ2-4; 9 nucleotides agree with TRBD1. Germline V gives CDR1 SGHRS, CDR2 YFSETQ. With 3 bases clipped from V and 2 bases from J, the junction kept 6 bases outside the gene matches. The CDR3 spans 16 residues. CDR3 residues: CASSSGTGITKNIQYF. The CDR3 region has the DNA TGCGCCAGCAGCTCCGGGACAGGGATAACCAAAAACATTCAGTACTTC.

CDR3 DNA: TGTGCCTGGAGTCCGGGACTTAGGAACACTGAAGCTTTCTTT. This sequence encodes CAWSPGLRNTEAFF. J is TRBJ1-1 and V is TRBV30; the D gene is possibly TRBD1 (5 bases). The length of the CDR3 is 14 residues. Germline loops: CDR1 GTSNPN, CDR2 SVGIG (reference sequence). V was trimmed by 2 bases and J by 1 base, leaving 11 bases between them.

The gene calls are TRBV30 and TRBJ2-1; 11 bases are shared with TRBD1. From germline, CDR1 is GTSNPN and CDR2 SVGIG (reference sequence). V trimming: 0 bases; J trimming: 8 bases; junction bases outside the gene matches: 3. The CDR3 is 14 residues long. The CDR3, as DNA: TGTGCCTGGAGTGTCGGGACAGGGGGATATGAGCAGTTCTTC. Its translation is CAWSVGTGGYEQFF.

The V gene is TRBV25-1, the J gene TRBJ1-5, with 7 bases matching TRBD1. CDR3 length equals 13 residues. Germline assignment: CDR1 MGHDK and CDR2 SYGVNS. J lost 6 bases, V lost 6 bases, and 5 bases had no gene match. The CDR3: CASSETGSQPQHF. The CDR3 bases are TGTGCCAGCAGCGAGACAGGGAGTCAGCCCCAGCATTTT.